This is a list of T cell receptor beta chains from one sample in a study of radiotherapy plus CTLA-4 blockade in lung cancer. Sequencing used immunoSEQ multiplex PCR; TCRdb keeps in-frame clones, though not all of them. The table lists 90,000 or so clones, more than 75% of them singletons. This material consisted of peripheral blood, taken from a patient treated with radiotherapy plus ipilimumab. All receptors derive from a human donor with non-small cell lung cancer who had a partial response to radiotherapy plus ipilimumab. Both conserved end residues are part of each CDR3. The order of the fields is J gene, V gene, D gene, clone size, CDR3 DNA, CDR3 protein. The D gene is left open where the match is weak. Only some rows state a clone size, as once, few, many or a class for expanded clones.

j_call: TRBJ2-5; v_call: TRBV5-1; d_call: -; clone_size: -; cdr3_nt: TGCGCCAGCCGCTGGGAGGAGACCCAGTACTTC; cdr3_aa: CASRWEETQYF
j_call: TRBJ2-1; v_call: TRBV5-1; d_call: -; clone_size: -; cdr3_nt: TGCGCCAGCAGCTTTACGGGAGAGTCGTACAATGAGCAGTTCTTC; cdr3_aa: CASSFTGESYNEQFF
j_call: TRBJ2-1; v_call: TRBV7-8; d_call: -; clone_size: -; cdr3_nt: TGTGCCAGCAGCTTAGAAGCGAGAAACAATGAGCAGTTCTTC; cdr3_aa: CASSLEARNNEQFF
j_call: TRBJ2-7; v_call: TRBV2; d_call: -; clone_size: -; cdr3_nt: TGTGCCAGCAGTGAACAGGGCTACGAGCAGTACTTC; cdr3_aa: CASSEQGYEQYF
j_call: TRBJ2-1; v_call: TRBV20-1; d_call: -; clone_size: -; cdr3_nt: TGCAGTGCTAGATTGCCCGGGGAGCAGTTCTTC; cdr3_aa: CSARLPGEQFF
j_call: TRBJ2-2; v_call: TRBV27; d_call: -; clone_size: once; cdr3_nt: TGTGCCAGCAGTTCCTCTAGTGGCGGGGAGCTGTTTTTT; cdr3_aa: CASSSSSGGELFF
j_call: TRBJ2-2; v_call: TRBV5-4; d_call: TRBD2; clone_size: once; cdr3_nt: TGTGCCAGCAGCCCGAGACTAGCGGCGAACACCGGGGAGCTGTTTTTT; cdr3_aa: CASSPRLAANTGELFF
j_call: TRBJ1-2; v_call: TRBV28; d_call: -; clone_size: -; cdr3_nt: TGTGCCAGCAGTGAGCGGACGAGTGGCTACACCTTC; cdr3_aa: CASSERTSGYTF
j_call: TRBJ2-1; v_call: TRBV14; d_call: -; clone_size: -; cdr3_nt: TGTGCCAGCAGCCCCCTCCCGGGGTACAATGAGCAGTTCTTC; cdr3_aa: CASSPLPGYNEQFF
j_call: TRBJ2-4; v_call: TRBV28; d_call: -; clone_size: -; cdr3_nt: TGTGCCAGCAGTGGGACACCGGACATTCAGTACTTC; cdr3_aa: CASSGTPDIQYF
j_call: TRBJ1-1; v_call: TRBV7-9; d_call: -; clone_size: -; cdr3_nt: TGTGCCAGCAGGAGTGAAGCTTTCTTT; cdr3_aa: CASRSEAFF
j_call: TRBJ2-7; v_call: TRBV6-1; d_call: -; clone_size: few; cdr3_nt: TGTGCCAGCAACGACAGGATGACTTTATACGAGCAGTACTTC; cdr3_aa: CASNDRMTLYEQYF
j_call: TRBJ1-5; v_call: TRBV2; d_call: -; clone_size: once; cdr3_nt: TGTGCCAGCGGTACCTCTCCGGGGGGCCAGCCCCAGCATTTT; cdr3_aa: CASGTSPGGQPQHF
j_call: TRBJ1-5; v_call: TRBV6-5; d_call: -; clone_size: -; cdr3_nt: TGTGCCAGCAGCTCCCCCGGGGGTAGCAATCAGCCCCAGCATTTT; cdr3_aa: CASSSPGGSNQPQHF
j_call: TRBJ2-7; v_call: TRBV5-6; d_call: -; clone_size: -; cdr3_nt: TGTGCCAGCAGTCCCGTCTCTCCGAGCTCCTACGAGCAGTACTTC; cdr3_aa: CASSPVSPSSYEQYF
j_call: TRBJ1-2; v_call: TRBV6-5; d_call: TRBD1; clone_size: -; cdr3_nt: TGTGCCAGCAGGGACAGGAGACTGTATGGCTACACCTTC; cdr3_aa: CASRDRRLYGYTF
j_call: TRBJ2-3; v_call: TRBV2; d_call: TRBD1; clone_size: once; cdr3_nt: TGTGCCAGCAGGCCACAGGGGCGCGTTCCAGATACGCAGTATTTT; cdr3_aa: CASRPQGRVPDTQYF
j_call: TRBJ1-1; v_call: TRBV12-5; d_call: -; clone_size: few; cdr3_nt: TGTGCTAGTGGTTTGATGGACAGTGAAGCTTTCTTT; cdr3_aa: CASGLMDSEAFF
j_call: TRBJ2-7; v_call: TRBV28; d_call: TRBD1; clone_size: -; cdr3_nt: TGTGCCAGTTGGGGGACAGGGGACTCCTACGAGCAGTACTTC; cdr3_aa: CASWGTGDSYEQYF
j_call: TRBJ1-5; v_call: TRBV6-1; d_call: -; clone_size: -; cdr3_nt: TGTGCCAGCAGTGAAGGCGGCGTAAATCAGCCCCAGCATTTT; cdr3_aa: CASSEGGVNQPQHF
j_call: TRBJ2-7; v_call: TRBV11-2; d_call: -; clone_size: -; cdr3_nt: TGTGCCAGCAGCGGTCGGACAGCGACAGCCTTCTACGAGCAGTACTTC; cdr3_aa: CASSGRTATAFYEQYF
j_call: TRBJ2-2; v_call: TRBV18; d_call: TRBD2; clone_size: -; cdr3_nt: TGTGCCAGCCCCGGGGTACTAGCGAGGAACACCGGGGAGCTGTTTTTT; cdr3_aa: CASPGVLARNTGELFF
j_call: TRBJ2-4; v_call: TRBV29-1; d_call: -; clone_size: -; cdr3_nt: TGCAGCGTCGGCCCTCCGGGCAAAAACATTCAGTACTTC; cdr3_aa: CSVGPPGKNIQYF
j_call: TRBJ1-5; v_call: TRBV2; d_call: -; clone_size: -; cdr3_nt: TGTGCCAGCAGTGTCGGGATTGATAGCAATCAGCCCCAGCATTTT; cdr3_aa: CASSVGIDSNQPQHF
j_call: TRBJ2-1; v_call: TRBV7-9; d_call: TRBD2; clone_size: -; cdr3_nt: TGTGCCAGCGGGCGGGAGGTCTATGAGCAGTTCTTC; cdr3_aa: CASGREVYEQFF
j_call: TRBJ1-2; v_call: TRBV28; d_call: TRBD1; clone_size: -; cdr3_nt: TGTGCCAGCAGCCCTAACGTGATAGGGGGCCCCAGTAACTATGGCTACACCTTC; cdr3_aa: CASSPNVIGGPSNYGYTF
j_call: TRBJ2-4; v_call: TRBV28; d_call: -; clone_size: -; cdr3_nt: TGTGCCAGCAGTTTAAGGTCGGGTCTAAACATTCAGTACTTC; cdr3_aa: CASSLRSGLNIQYF
j_call: TRBJ1-5; v_call: TRBV28; d_call: -; clone_size: -; cdr3_nt: TGTGCCAGCAGTTTACAGGGAAGGAATCAGCCCCAGCATTTT; cdr3_aa: CASSLQGRNQPQHF
j_call: TRBJ2-3; v_call: TRBV5-4; d_call: TRBD2; clone_size: -; cdr3_nt: TGTGCCAGCAGCTTGACTAGCGGTTATAGCACAGATACGCAGTATTTT; cdr3_aa: CASSLTSGYSTDTQYF
j_call: TRBJ1-6; v_call: TRBV27; d_call: -; clone_size: -; cdr3_nt: TGTGCCAGCAGTTTATCGGCCTACAGGGTCCCAAATTCACCCCTCCACTTT; cdr3_aa: CASSLSAYRVPNSPLHF
j_call: TRBJ2-5; v_call: TRBV5-5; d_call: -; clone_size: -; cdr3_nt: TGTGCCAGCAGCTTGCCCGGGATTATTGGAGAGACCCAGTACTTC; cdr3_aa: CASSLPGIIGETQYF
j_call: TRBJ1-2; v_call: TRBV30; d_call: -; clone_size: -; cdr3_nt: TGTGCCTGGAGTGTCCAATCAAACTATGGCTACACCTTC; cdr3_aa: CAWSVQSNYGYTF
j_call: TRBJ2-2; v_call: TRBV6-6; d_call: -; clone_size: -; cdr3_nt: TGTGCCAGCAGTTTGCCCCTAGCATTCGCCGGGGAGCTGTTTTTT; cdr3_aa: CASSLPLAFAGELFF
j_call: TRBJ1-2; v_call: TRBV5-1; d_call: TRBD1; clone_size: -; cdr3_nt: TGCGCCAGCAGCTTGGTAACCCGGGACAGTGGATTCTATGGCTACACCTTC; cdr3_aa: CASSLVTRDSGFYGYTF
j_call: TRBJ2-1; v_call: TRBV28; d_call: -; clone_size: -; cdr3_nt: TGTGCCAGCAGTCCACCAGTAGCGTCGAGCTCCTACAATGAGCAGTTCTTC; cdr3_aa: CASSPPVASSSYNEQFF